The clone carrying this TCR beta chain was counted between two and nine times. The target antigen is unknown. Sampling consisted of one heparinised blood draw per donor, averaging around 100 mL. The V gene's germline CDR1 is SGHRS and CDR2 YFSETQ. J was trimmed by 2 bases and V by 4 bases; bases with no gene match: 8. CDR3 length: 17 residues. Investigators reverse transcribed all isolated RNA, so they sequenced expressed TCRB transcripts. Millions of reads were obtained on average from naive, central memory and regulatory T cell samples. Sequencing used immunoSEQ multiplex PCR; TCRdb keeps in-frame clones, though not all of them. The top ten clones hold around 0.015% of a sample with around 280,000 clones, over 12% of them seen once. The source of the sample is a study of beta chain features in type 1 diabetes. Study details: Patients shared similar age, gender and cell yields with healthy donors. Findings and limits, study-wide: PCR might favor shorter templates, but any such skew would affect patients and controls equally. Among all four CD4+ subsets, Type 1 diabetes patients had TCRB CDR3s that were moderately but significantly shorter.

The chain couples TRBV5-1 to TRBJ2-1, with 11 nucleotides matching TRBD2. This receptor was identified in a man in his late teens or twenties with type 1 diabetes. What was sequenced was naive CD4+ T cells from blood. The CDR3 DNA sequence: TGCGCCAGCAGCGGGACCTTAGCGGGGGGGACCTACAATGAGCAGTTCTTC. Its protein product is CASSGTLAGGTYNEQFF. The complete variable domain, with remaining parts taken from reference TRBV5-1 and TRBJ2-1, reads KAGVTQTPRYLIKTRGQQVTLSCSPISGHRSVSWYQQTPGQGLQFLFEYFSETQRNKGNFPGRFSGRQFSNSRSEMNVSTLELGDSALYLCASSGTLAGGTYNEQFFGPGTRLTVL.